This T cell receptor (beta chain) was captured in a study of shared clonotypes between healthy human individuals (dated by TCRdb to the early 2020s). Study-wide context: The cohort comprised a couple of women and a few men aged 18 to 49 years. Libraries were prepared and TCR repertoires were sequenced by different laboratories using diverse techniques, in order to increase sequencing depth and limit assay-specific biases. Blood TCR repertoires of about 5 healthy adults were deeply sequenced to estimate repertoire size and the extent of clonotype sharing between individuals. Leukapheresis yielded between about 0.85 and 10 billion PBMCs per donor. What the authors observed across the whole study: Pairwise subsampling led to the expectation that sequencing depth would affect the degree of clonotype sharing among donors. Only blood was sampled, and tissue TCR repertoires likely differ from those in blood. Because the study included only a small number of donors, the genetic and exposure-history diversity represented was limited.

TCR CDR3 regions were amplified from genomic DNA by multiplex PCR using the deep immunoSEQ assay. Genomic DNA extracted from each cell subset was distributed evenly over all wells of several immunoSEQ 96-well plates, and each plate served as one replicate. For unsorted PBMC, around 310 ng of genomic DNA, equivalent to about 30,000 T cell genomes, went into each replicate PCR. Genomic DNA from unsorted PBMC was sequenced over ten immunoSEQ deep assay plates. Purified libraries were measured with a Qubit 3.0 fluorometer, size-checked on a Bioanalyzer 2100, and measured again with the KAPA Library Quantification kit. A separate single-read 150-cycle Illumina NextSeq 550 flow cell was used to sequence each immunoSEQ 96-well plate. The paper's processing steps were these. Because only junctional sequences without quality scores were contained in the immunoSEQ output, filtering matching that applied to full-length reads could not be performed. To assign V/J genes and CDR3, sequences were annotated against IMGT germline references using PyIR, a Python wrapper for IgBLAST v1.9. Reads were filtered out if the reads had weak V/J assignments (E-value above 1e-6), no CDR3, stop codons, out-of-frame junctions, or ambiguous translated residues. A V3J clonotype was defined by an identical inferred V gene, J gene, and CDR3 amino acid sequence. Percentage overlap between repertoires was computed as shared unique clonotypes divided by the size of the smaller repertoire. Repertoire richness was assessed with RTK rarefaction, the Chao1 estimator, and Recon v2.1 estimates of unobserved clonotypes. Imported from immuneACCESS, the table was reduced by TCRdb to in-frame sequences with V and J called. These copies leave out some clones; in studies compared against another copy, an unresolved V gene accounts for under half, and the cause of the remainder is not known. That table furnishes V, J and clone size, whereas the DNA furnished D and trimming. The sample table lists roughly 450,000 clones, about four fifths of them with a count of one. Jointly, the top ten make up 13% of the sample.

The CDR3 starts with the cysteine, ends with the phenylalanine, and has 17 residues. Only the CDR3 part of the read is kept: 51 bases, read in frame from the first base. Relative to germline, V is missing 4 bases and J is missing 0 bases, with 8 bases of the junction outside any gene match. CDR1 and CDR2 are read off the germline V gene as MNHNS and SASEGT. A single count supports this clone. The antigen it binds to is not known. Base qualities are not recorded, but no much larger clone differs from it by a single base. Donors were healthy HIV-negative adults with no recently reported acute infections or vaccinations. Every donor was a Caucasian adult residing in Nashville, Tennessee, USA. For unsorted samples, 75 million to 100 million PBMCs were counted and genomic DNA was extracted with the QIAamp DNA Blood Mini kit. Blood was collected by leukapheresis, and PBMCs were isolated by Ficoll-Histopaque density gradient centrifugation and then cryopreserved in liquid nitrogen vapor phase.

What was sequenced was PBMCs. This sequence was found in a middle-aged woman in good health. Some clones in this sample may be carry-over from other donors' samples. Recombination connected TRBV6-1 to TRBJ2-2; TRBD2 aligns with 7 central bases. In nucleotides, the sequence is TGTGCCAGCAGTGTCTATGGGCGGGGGTCGAACACCGGGGAGCTGTTTTTT. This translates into CASSVYGRGSNTGELFF.